This T cell receptor (beta chain) was captured in a study of T cells in Graves' hyperthyroidism and ophthalmopathy. At the level of the study: The blood sample was taken at first diagnosis, before treatment began.

In this sample, this clonotype turned up a few times. Its antigen is unknown. TCR beta CDR3 regions were amplified from RNA transcripts. The HTBI primer set served for first-round RT-PCR of the TCR CDR3. TCRdb reprocessed the multiplex PCR reads with MiXCR, giving one entry per CDR3 protein. The sample has 300,000 to 450,000 distinct CDR3 sequences, about 15% seen once; the top ten hold about 33%. In germline, CDR1 is LNHNV, CDR2 YYDKDF (reference sequence). CDR3 size: 15 residues. V was pared by 1 base and J by 8 bases, with 18 bases between. Study outcomes and limitations: Also found in blood were most expanded thyroid clonotypes above 0.001. Ophthalmopathy was model-predicted a median roughly six months pre-onset.

Diagnosis rested on symptoms, serum thyroxine and TRAb, thyroid ultrasound, and orbital computed tomography. Sample: blood. This chain connects TRBV15 to TRBJ2-7, with D possibly matching TRBD1 (5 bases). The source of this sequence is a woman aged 25 to 45 with Graves' hyperthyroidism. Here the CDR3 DNA reads TGTGCCACCAGCAGAGTTCCAGGGTCGGTAAATAAGCAGTACTTC. Its translation: CATSRVPGSVNKQYF.